This TCR beta chain derives from a study of a mutant IDH1 vaccine in newly diagnosed glioma. About the study: Treatment recipients were approximately 62% male and around 40% female, and their mean age was around 40 years.

The V end was cut by 3 bases, the J end by 8 bases, with 11 bases between. CDR3 length: 13 amino acids. Per the germline V gene, CDR1 is SGHAT and CDR2 is FQNNGV. The time point here: week 23, last vaccination. The study gave 300 ug of mutant IDH1 20-mer peptide per vaccine dose, with topical imiquimod. The table came from immunoSEQ multiplex PCR; TCRdb's copy has only in-frame clones and leaves some out. The sample holds tens of thousands of clones, around four fifths seen once. Details on this clone: Its antigen is not known.

This chain uses TRBV11-2 with TRBJ1-5; D is uncertain. This TCR derives from a man in his forties or fifties with glioma. Material: PBMCs, obtained from a glioma patient whose treatment included an IDH1 peptide vaccine. The CDR3 here is CASSFGRTKPQHF. CDR3 DNA sequence: TGTGCCAGCAGCTTTGGGAGGACCAAGCCCCAGCATTTT.